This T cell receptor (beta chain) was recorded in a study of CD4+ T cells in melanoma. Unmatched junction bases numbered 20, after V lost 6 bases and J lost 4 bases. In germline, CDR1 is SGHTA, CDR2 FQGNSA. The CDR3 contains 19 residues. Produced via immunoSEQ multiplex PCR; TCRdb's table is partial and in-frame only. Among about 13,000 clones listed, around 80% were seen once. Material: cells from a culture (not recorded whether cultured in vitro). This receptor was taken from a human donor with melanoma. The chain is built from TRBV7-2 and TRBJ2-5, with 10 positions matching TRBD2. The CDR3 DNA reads TGTGCCAGCAGTTCATATGGGACTAGCGCTCTCCCCGGTCGAGAGACCCAGTACTTC. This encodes CASSSYGTSALPGRETQYF.